This T cell receptor (beta chain) was sequenced during a study of cytomegalovirus exposure and HLA in healthy donors. Study in general: Researchers found that approximately 85% of 398 genotyped donors fell within the Caucasian-associated ancestry cluster.

CDR1 is LNHDA and CDR2 is SQIVND in the germline V gene (reference sequence). With 7 bases removed from V and 6 bases from J, the gap between germline ends came to 20 bases. The CDR3 extends over 15 amino acids. The PCR ran on 60 Vbeta and 13 Jbeta primers. Method: immunoSEQ multiplex PCR; TCRdb's copy keeps in-frame clones and lacks some. The sample contains under 110,000 clones, around 85% of which appear only once. Findings and caveats of the study: CMV serostatus was the only recorded immune exposure for donors.

A word on this clone: Its antigen is not known.

The receptor comes from a man aged 30-40 years in good health and CMV-seronegative. The sample was PBMCs. The chain joins TRBV19 to TRBJ2-3; D perhaps matches TRBD2 (6 bases). CDR3 loop: CASTESPRAGDTQYF. The DNA for the CDR3 is TGTGCCAGTACCGAAAGCCCCAGGGCGGGGGATACGCAGTATTTT.